This T cell receptor beta chain comes out of a study of OX40 agonist ivuxolimab in advanced cancers. Study context: Patients received ivuxolimab, an agonistic anti-OX40 (CD134) antibody. Under the entry rules, prior anti-PD-1, anti-PD-L1 or anti-CTLA-4 therapy was allowed, and less than 50% had some.

CDR1 MNHEY and CDR2 SMNVEV come from the germline V gene (reference sequence). J gave up 0 bases and V 6 bases, and 3 bases lay outside the gene matches. The CDR3 is made up of 15 amino acids. TCRdb keeps only in-frame clones here, not all; method: immunoSEQ multiplex PCR. This table holds about 73,000 clones, approximately 91% found once. This specimen consisted of CD4+ or CD8+ T cells sorted from blood, obtained in a trial of the OX40 agonist ivuxolimab. The sequence was collected from an adult with an advanced solid tumor such as melanoma, head and neck, liver or kidney cancer. The chain has TRBV27 and TRBJ2-7; 12 bases are shared with TRBD2. CDR3 bases: TGTGCCAGCAGACGACTAGCGGGGGCCTCCTACGAGCAGTACTTC. It encodes CASRRLAGASYEQYF.